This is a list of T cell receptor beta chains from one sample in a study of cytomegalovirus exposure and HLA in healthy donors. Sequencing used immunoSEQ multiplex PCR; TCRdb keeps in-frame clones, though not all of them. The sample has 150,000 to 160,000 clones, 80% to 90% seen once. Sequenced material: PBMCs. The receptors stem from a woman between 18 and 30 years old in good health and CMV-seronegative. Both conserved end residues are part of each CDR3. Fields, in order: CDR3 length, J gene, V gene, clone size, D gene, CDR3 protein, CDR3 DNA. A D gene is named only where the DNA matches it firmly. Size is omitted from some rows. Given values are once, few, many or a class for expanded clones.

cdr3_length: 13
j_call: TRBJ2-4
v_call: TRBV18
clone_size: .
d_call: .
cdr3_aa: CASSPGAGYIQYF
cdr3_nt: TGTGCCAGCTCACCAGGAGCGGGTTACATTCAGTACTTC

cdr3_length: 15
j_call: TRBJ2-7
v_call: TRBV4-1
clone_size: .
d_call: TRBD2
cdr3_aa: CASSQDPGGSYEQYF
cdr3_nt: TGCGCCAGCAGCCAAGACCCGGGAGGCAGCTACGAGCAGTACTTC

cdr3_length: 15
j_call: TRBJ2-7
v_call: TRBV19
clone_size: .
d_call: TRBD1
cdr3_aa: CASSEGQESSYEQYF
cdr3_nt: TGTGCCAGTAGCGAGGGACAGGAGAGCTCCTACGAGCAGTACTTC

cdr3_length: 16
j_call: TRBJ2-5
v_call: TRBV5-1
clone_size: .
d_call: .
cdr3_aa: CASSLDVGRRGETQYF
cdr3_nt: TGCGCCAGCAGCTTGGATGTGGGTAGAAGGGGGGAGACCCAGTACTTC

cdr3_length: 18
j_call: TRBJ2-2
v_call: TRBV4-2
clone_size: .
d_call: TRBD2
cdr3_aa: CASSQDHRTSGNTGELFF
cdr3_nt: TGTGCCAGCAGCCAAGATCATAGGACTAGCGGGAACACCGGGGAGCTGTTTTTT

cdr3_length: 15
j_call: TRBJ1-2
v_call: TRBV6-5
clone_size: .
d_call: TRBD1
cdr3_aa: CASSYGRTGGDGYTF
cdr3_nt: TGTGCCAGCAGTTACGGAAGGACAGGGGGCGATGGCTACACCTTC

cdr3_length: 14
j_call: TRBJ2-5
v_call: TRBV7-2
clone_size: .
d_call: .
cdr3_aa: CASRRQTYQETQYF
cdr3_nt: TGTGCCAGCAGGCGACAGACATACCAAGAGACCCAGTACTTC

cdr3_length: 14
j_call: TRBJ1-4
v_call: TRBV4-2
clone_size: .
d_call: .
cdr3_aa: CASSQTATNEKLFF
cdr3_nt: TGTGCCAGCAGCCAGACAGCAACTAATGAAAAACTGTTTTTT

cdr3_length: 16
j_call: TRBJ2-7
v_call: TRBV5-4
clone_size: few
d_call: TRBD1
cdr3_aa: CASSASRTGGAGEQYF
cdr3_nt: TGTGCCAGCAGCGCCTCCCGGACAGGGGGCGCGGGCGAGCAGTACTTC

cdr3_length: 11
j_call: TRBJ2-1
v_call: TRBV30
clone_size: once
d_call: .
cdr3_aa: CAWSVAYEQFF
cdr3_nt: TGTGCCTGGAGTGTAGCGTACGAGCAGTTCTTC

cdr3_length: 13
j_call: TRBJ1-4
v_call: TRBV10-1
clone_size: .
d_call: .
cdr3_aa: CASSESGDEKLFF
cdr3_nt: TGCGCCAGCAGTGAATCGGGGGATGAAAAACTGTTTTTT

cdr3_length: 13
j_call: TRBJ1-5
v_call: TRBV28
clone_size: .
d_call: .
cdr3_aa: CASSLFQDQPQHF
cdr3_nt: TGTGCCAGCAGTTTGTTCCAGGATCAGCCCCAGCATTTT

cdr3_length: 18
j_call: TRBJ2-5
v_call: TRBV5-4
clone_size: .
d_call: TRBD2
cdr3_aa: CASSPGGTSGGVQETQYF
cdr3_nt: TGTGCCAGCAGCCCGGGGGGGACTAGCGGGGGAGTCCAAGAGACCCAGTACTTC

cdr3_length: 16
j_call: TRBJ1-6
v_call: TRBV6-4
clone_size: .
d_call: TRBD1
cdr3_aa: CASSATGQGGNSPLHF
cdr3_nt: TGTGCCAGCAGTGCGACAGGGCAAGGCGGTAATTCACCCCTCCACTTT

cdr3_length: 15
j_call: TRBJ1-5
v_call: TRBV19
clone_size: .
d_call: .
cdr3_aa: CASTRNLGQNQPQHF
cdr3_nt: TGTGCCAGTACCCGAAACTTAGGACAGAATCAGCCCCAGCATTTT

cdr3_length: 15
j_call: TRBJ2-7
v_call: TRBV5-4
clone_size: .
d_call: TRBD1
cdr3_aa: CASSGRDRGSYEQYF
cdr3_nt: TGTGCCAGCAGCGGTCGGGACAGGGGTTCCTACGAGCAGTACTTC

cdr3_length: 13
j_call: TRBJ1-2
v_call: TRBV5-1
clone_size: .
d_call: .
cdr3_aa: CASSLQTRMGYTF
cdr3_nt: TGCGCCAGCAGTTTGCAAACGAGAATGGGCTACACCTTC

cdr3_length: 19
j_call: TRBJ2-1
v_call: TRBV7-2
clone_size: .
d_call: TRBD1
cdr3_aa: CASSFTSGPGTGSGYEQFF
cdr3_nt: TGTGCCAGCAGCTTCACCTCGGGGCCGGGGACAGGGTCGGGGTATGAGCAGTTCTTC

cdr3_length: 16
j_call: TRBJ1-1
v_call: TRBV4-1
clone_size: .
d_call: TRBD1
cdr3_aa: CASSPRQGERQEEAFF
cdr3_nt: TGCGCCAGCAGCCCTAGACAGGGGGAACGGCAAGAGGAAGCTTTCTTT

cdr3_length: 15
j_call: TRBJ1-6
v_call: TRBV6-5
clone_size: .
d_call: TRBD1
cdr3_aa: CASSFDRGQDSPLHF
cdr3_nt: TGTGCCAGCAGTTTCGACAGGGGGCAGGATTCACCCCTCCACTTT

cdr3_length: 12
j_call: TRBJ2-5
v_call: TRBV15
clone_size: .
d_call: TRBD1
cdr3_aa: CATGQGRETQYF
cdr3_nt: TGTGCCACCGGACAGGGGCGAGAGACCCAGTACTTC

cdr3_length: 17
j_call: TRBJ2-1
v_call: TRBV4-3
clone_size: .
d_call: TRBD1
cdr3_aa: CASSRAVQGGTYNEQFF
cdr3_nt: TGCGCCAGCAGCCGAGCTGTACAGGGGGGCACTTACAATGAGCAGTTCTTC

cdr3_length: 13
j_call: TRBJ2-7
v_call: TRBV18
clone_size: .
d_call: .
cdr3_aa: CASSPPASYEQYF
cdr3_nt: TGTGCCAGCTCACCACCGGCCAGCTACGAGCAGTACTTC

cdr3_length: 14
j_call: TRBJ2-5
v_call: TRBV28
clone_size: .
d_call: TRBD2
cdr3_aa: CASSLFASGRAPDF
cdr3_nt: TGTGCCAGCAGTTTGTTCGCTAGCGGGAGGGCGCCCGACTTC

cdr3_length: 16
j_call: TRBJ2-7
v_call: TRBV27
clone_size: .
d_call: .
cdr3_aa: CASGKGRGSGSYEQYF
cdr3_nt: TGTGCCAGCGGCAAAGGAAGGGGATCTGGGTCCTACGAGCAGTACTTC

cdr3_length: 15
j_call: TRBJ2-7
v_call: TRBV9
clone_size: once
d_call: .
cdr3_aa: CASSVEARPLYEQYF
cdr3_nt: TGTGCCAGCAGCGTAGAAGCGCGCCCCCTCTACGAGCAGTACTTC

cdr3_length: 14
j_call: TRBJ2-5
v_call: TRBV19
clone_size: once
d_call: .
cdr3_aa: CASSKGQLTETQYF
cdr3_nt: TGTGCCAGTAGTAAGGGGCAACTTACGGAGACCCAGTACTTC

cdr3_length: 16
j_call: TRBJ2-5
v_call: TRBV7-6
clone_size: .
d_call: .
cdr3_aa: CASSSLGALYQETQYF
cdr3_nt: TGTGCCAGCAGCTCTCTAGGTGCGTTGTACCAAGAGACCCAGTACTTC

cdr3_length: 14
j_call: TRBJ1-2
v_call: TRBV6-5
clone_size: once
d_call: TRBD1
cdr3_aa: CASTPGTGLFGYTF
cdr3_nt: TGTGCCAGCACCCCCGGGACAGGGTTGTTCGGCTACACCTTC

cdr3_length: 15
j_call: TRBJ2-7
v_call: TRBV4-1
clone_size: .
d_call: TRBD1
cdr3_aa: CASSLTGQGVFEQYF
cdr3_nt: TGCGCCAGCAGTCTTACGGGACAGGGAGTTTTCGAGCAGTACTTC

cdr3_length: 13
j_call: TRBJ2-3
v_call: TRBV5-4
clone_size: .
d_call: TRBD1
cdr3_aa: CASSLDWDRIGYF
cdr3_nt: TGTGCCAGCAGCTTGGATTGGGACAGAATCGGGTATTTT